This T cell receptor (beta chain) was documented in a study of cytomegalovirus exposure and HLA in healthy donors. A multiplex PCR was run with 60 Vbeta primers and 13 Jbeta primers. The table came from immunoSEQ multiplex PCR; TCRdb's copy has only in-frame clones and leaves some out. The sample contains about 160,000 clones, under 80% of which appear only once. As concerns this clone: Antigen specificity is unknown.

The ends were cut back, 7 bases at V and 1 base at J, with 13 bases in the middle. Germline lookup yields CDR1 SNHLY and CDR2 FYNNEI. The CDR3 sequence is 14 residues long. Study-wide points: CMV serostatus alone was available as immune exposure information. Among TCR beta chains, those listed as cytomegalovirus-associated numbered over 150. A missense DCLRE1C variant was associated with V- and J-gene trimming of TCR beta chains in a later analysis, and an independent cohort replicated the association. Several of the most significant clusters appeared, in a later analysis, to be linked to common viral pathogens.

This TCR came from a woman aged 25 to 45 in good health and CMV-seronegative. The sequenced sample consisted of PBMCs. The J gene is TRBJ1-1, the V gene TRBV2; D is undetermined. CDR3 sequence (DNA): TGTGCCAGCAAGAACAGTCGAGCGAACACTGAAGCTTTCTTT. Amino acid sequence: CASKNSRANTEAFF. Full variable domain (missing parts from reference TRBV2 and TRBJ1-1): EPEVTQTPSHQVTQMGQEVILRCVPISNHLYFYWYRQILGQKVEFLVSFYNNEISEKSEIFDDQFSVERPDGSNFTLKIRSTKLEDSAMYFCASKNSRANTEAFFGQGTRLTVV.